The rows below give T cell receptor beta chains drawn from one sample of a study of blood T cell repertoires in COVID-19. Clones were read by immunoSEQ multiplex PCR, and TCRdb kept only the in-frame ones, dropping some. The sample holds more than 150,000 clones; 80% to 90% are singletons and the top ten take 0.7% to 0.9%. The sequenced sample was peripheral blood. The receptors here all came from a woman under 30 who had recovered from COVID-19. The CDR3 runs from the conserved cysteine through the conserved F or W. A D gene is named only where the DNA matches it firmly. Not every row has a clone size; where given, it reads once, few, many or a size class.

>once|TRBV7-2|NA|TRBJ1-1
TGTGCCAGCAGCTTCCACGGACAGAACACTGAAGCTTTCTTT
CASSFHGQNTEAFF
>NA|TRBV5-4|NA|TRBJ2-3
TGTGCCAGCAGCTCTCTAGGGGCCGACACAGATACGCAGTATTTT
CASSSLGADTDTQYF
>NA|TRBV12-3/TRBV12-4|NA|TRBJ2-5
TGTGCCAGCAGTACCGGAGAGACCCAGTACTTC
CASSTGETQYF
>NA|TRBV18|TRBD1|TRBJ1-6
TGTGCCAGCTCCCCGGGACAGGGGAATTCACCCCTCCACTTT
CASSPGQGNSPLHF
>NA|TRBV15|TRBD1|TRBJ2-5
TGTGCCACCAGCAGGATGGGACAGCAAGAGACCCAGTACTTC
CATSRMGQQETQYF
>few|TRBV6-6|TRBD2|TRBJ2-1
TGTGCCACCTACTCAGTGGCAGGGACTACCTACAATGAGCAGTTCTTC
CATYSVAGTTYNEQFF
>NA|TRBV7-9|TRBD1|TRBJ1-4
TGTGCCAGCAGCGCACCGGGACAGAGTAATGAAAAACTGTTTTTT
CASSAPGQSNEKLFF
>NA|TRBV7-2|TRBD2|TRBJ2-3
TGTGCCAGCAGCTTAGGGCGTGACGGGGGGGCCTTAAATACGCAGTATTTT
CASSLGRDGGALNTQYF
>NA|TRBV5-1|NA|TRBJ2-5
TGCGCCAGCAGCTTGGCCATCGGGGGACCCCAAGAGACCCAGTACTTC
CASSLAIGGPQETQYF
>NA|TRBV27|TRBD1|TRBJ2-3
TGTGCCAGCAGCACCGGGACAGGGGTTTCAGATACGCAGTATTTT
CASSTGTGVSDTQYF
>many|TRBV2|NA|TRBJ1-6
TGTGCCAGCAGACCCCGGGTAGATTCACCCCTCCACTTT
CASRPRVDSPLHF
>NA|TRBV7-2|NA|TRBJ1-5
TGTGCCAGCAGCTTAGACTGGCAGCCCCAGCATTTT
CASSLDWQPQHF
>once|TRBV4-2|NA|TRBJ2-6
TGTGCCAGCAGCCAAGACAGGTCTGGGGCCAACGTCCTGACTTTC
CASSQDRSGANVLTF
>NA|TRBV5-1|NA|TRBJ1-4
TGCGCCAGCAGCTTGGGGCTTACAACTAATGAAAAACTGTTTTTT
CASSLGLTTNEKLFF
>few|TRBV7-2|NA|TRBJ1-2
TGTGCCAGCAGCTTAGCGCCGACATCCTTTAACTATGGCTACACCTTC
CASSLAPTSFNYGYTF
>NA|TRBV12-3/TRBV12-4|TRBD1|TRBJ1-6
TGTGCCAGCAACAGGGGCCTTAATTCACCCCTCCACTTT
CASNRGLNSPLHF
>NA|TRBV5-6|NA|TRBJ2-5
TGTGCCAGCAGCTTCCAATACGGAACGGAGGGCACCCAAGAGACCCAGTACTTC
CASSFQYGTEGTQETQYF
>NA|TRBV18|TRBD1|TRBJ1-1
TGTGCCAGCTCACACACCGGGACAGGAGGAACTGAAGCTTTCTTT
CASSHTGTGGTEAFF
>NA|TRBV25-1|NA|TRBJ1-2
TGTGCCAGCAGTACCAAAGGGACGTGGCAGGGGAACGGCTACACCTTC
CASSTKGTWQGNGYTF
>NA|TRBV27|NA|TRBJ1-2
TGTGCCAGCAGTTTACAGGGTATGAACTATGGCTACACCTTC
CASSLQGMNYGYTF
>NA|TRBV5-1|NA|TRBJ1-1
TGCGCCAGCAGCTTGGTCGTGGGCACGAACACTGAAGCTTTCTTT
CASSLVVGTNTEAFF
>NA|TRBV9|NA|TRBJ1-5
TGTGCCAGCAGCGTAGGCGGGGTTGGCAATCAGCCCCAGCATTTT
CASSVGGVGNQPQHF
>NA|TRBV5-4|NA|TRBJ2-7
TGTGCCAGCAGCCAAGCGGCCCAAAGGGAGCAGTACTTC
CASSQAAQREQYF
>NA|TRBV14|TRBD2|TRBJ2-2
TGTGCCAGCAGCCAAGTAATAGCGGGAGCCGCGAACACCGGGGAGCTGTTTTTT
CASSQVIAGAANTGELFF
>NA|TRBV3-1/TRBV3-2|TRBD1|TRBJ1-4
TGTGCCAGCAGCCAGGACAGGGGGCTTACTAATGAAAAACTGTTTTTT
CASSQDRGLTNEKLFF
>NA|TRBV5-6|TRBD1|TRBJ1-1
TGTGCCAGCAGCTTGGGGACAGGGATCACCACTGAAGCTTTCTTT
CASSLGTGITTEAFF
>NA|TRBV6-2/TRBV6-3|TRBD2|TRBJ2-3
TGTGCCAGCAGTTACTCGAGAATGGCTAGCGGAGATGGGTATTTT
CASSYSRMASGDGYF
>NA|TRBV5-1|NA|TRBJ2-7
TGCGCCAGCAGCTGGGGGGTCGCCGGGACAGATTACGAGCAGTACTTC
CASSWGVAGTDYEQYF
>NA|TRBV4-3|NA|TRBJ2-2
TGCGCCAGCAGCCCTCGCCGAGGAGGACGGGAATACACCGGGGAGCTGTTTTTT
CASSPRRGGREYTGELFF
>NA|TRBV14|TRBD2|TRBJ2-1
TGTGCCAGCAGCCACGGAATAGCTTGGACTAGCGGGACTTACAATGAGCAGTTCTTC
CASSHGIAWTSGTYNEQFF
>few|TRBV4-1|NA|TRBJ1-6
TGCGCCAGCAGCCCAACCCAGGGCAGGGCGGATAATTCACCCCTCCACTTT
CASSPTQGRADNSPLHF
>NA|TRBV5-6|NA|TRBJ2-5
TGTGTCAGTTGGGACACAGCCCAAGAGACCCAGTACTTC
CVSWDTAQETQYF
>NA|TRBV5-1|NA|TRBJ1-3
TGCGCCAGCAGCTTGGGGTTTGTGGGCACCTCTGGAAACACCATATATTTT
CASSLGFVGTSGNTIYF
>NA|TRBV7-8|NA|TRBJ2-2
TGTGCCAGCAGCTTAGGGCCGAACGGGGAGCTGTTTTTT
CASSLGPNGELFF
>NA|TRBV19|NA|TRBJ2-5
TGTGCCAGTACCGGCGGGCGGAAAGAGACCCAGTACTTC
CASTGGRKETQYF
>NA|TRBV29-1|TRBD1|TRBJ2-4
TGCAGCGTTGAAGTCCCAGGGGGAGATAAAAACATTCAGTACTTC
CSVEVPGGDKNIQYF
>NA|TRBV20-1|NA|TRBJ1-2
TGCAGTCCCTGGACAGACTATGGCTACACCTTC
CSPWTDYGYTF
>NA|TRBV7-3|TRBD2|TRBJ2-1
TGTGCCAGCAGCTTAACCGGGACTAGCGGGAGGGCCGTGTATCGCAATGAGCAGTTCTTC
CASSLTGTSGRAVYRNEQFF
>NA|TRBV7-6|NA|TRBJ1-2
TGTGCCAGCAGCTCACTGGGGGCAGGCTCCAACTATGGCTACACCTTC
CASSSLGAGSNYGYTF
>NA|TRBV3-1/TRBV3-2|TRBD1|TRBJ2-1
TGTGCCAGCAGACAGACAGGGGGCGCGTACAATGAGCAGTTCTTC
CASRQTGGAYNEQFF
>NA|TRBV19|NA|TRBJ1-1
TGTGCCAGTAGGTCGACAGCTGAAGCTTTCTTT
CASRSTAEAFF
>NA|TRBV27|TRBD1|TRBJ1-1
TGTGCCAGCAGTTCCCCGGGACAGAGCCTTGAAGCTTTCTTT
CASSSPGQSLEAFF
>NA|TRBV7-9|NA|TRBJ1-1
TGTGCCAGCAGCACCTACGCGGGAGAAAACACTGAAGCTTTCTTT
CASSTYAGENTEAFF
>few|TRBV5-6|NA|TRBJ1-5
TGTGCCAGCAGACCGCAGGGGTCAGGGCCCCAGCATTTT
CASRPQGSGPQHF
>NA|TRBV6-5|NA|TRBJ2-7
TGTGCCAGCAGTTACAGGGGGAGAGGCTACGAGCAGTACTTC
CASSYRGRGYEQYF
>NA|TRBV7-3|NA|TRBJ2-5
TGTGCCAGCAGCTTATTGGGGGGCCAAGAGACCCAGTACTTC
CASSLLGGQETQYF
>NA|TRBV4-1|NA|TRBJ1-4
TGCGCCAGCAGCTACGGTCCGCTACCTAATGAAAAACTGTTTTTT
CASSYGPLPNEKLFF
>NA|TRBV6-2/TRBV6-3|NA|TRBJ1-6
TGTGCCAGCAGTTACTCGAACCAGGGTGGCAATTCACCCCTCCACTTT
CASSYSNQGGNSPLHF
>NA|TRBV7-9|TRBD1|TRBJ1-1
TGTGCCAGCAGCTTGGGGGGACAGTTGAACACTGAAGCTTTCTTT
CASSLGGQLNTEAFF
>NA|TRBV7-9|TRBD1|TRBJ1-2
TGTGCCAGCAGCTTAGGACAGGGGGGAAATGGCTACACCTTC
CASSLGQGGNGYTF
>NA|TRBV7-3|NA|TRBJ1-1
TGTGCCAGCAGCTTCGACGGGGGCACTGAAGCTTTCTTT
CASSFDGGTEAFF
>once|TRBV19|NA|TRBJ2-5
TGTGCCAGTAGTATAACAGCAGGAGGTGGAGAGACCCAGTACTTC
CASSITAGGGETQYF
>NA|TRBV29-1|NA|TRBJ1-1
TGCAGCGTGCCCCAGGGAAGGGGTACTGAAGCTTTCTTT
CSVPQGRGTEAFF
>NA|TRBV19|NA|TRBJ1-3
TGTGCCAGTAGTACTCAGGGCTCTGGAAACACCATATATTTT
CASSTQGSGNTIYF
>once|TRBV5-4|TRBD2|TRBJ2-5
TGTGCCAGCAGCGCTGCTAGCGGGGCGCAAGAGACCCAGTACTTC
CASSAASGAQETQYF
>NA|TRBV24-1|NA|TRBJ2-1
TGTGCCACCAGTGACTCAGGGGCGAGCTCCTACAATGAGCAGTTCTTC
CATSDSGASSYNEQFF
>NA|TRBV29-1|TRBD1|TRBJ2-1
TGCAGCGTCGACAGGGGGGTATCCTACAATGAGCAGTTCTTC
CSVDRGVSYNEQFF
>NA|TRBV13|NA|TRBJ1-1
TGTGCCAGCAGCCCCCCTCGCAGGGGATATGGGCACACTGAAGCTTTCTTT
CASSPPRRGYGHTEAFF